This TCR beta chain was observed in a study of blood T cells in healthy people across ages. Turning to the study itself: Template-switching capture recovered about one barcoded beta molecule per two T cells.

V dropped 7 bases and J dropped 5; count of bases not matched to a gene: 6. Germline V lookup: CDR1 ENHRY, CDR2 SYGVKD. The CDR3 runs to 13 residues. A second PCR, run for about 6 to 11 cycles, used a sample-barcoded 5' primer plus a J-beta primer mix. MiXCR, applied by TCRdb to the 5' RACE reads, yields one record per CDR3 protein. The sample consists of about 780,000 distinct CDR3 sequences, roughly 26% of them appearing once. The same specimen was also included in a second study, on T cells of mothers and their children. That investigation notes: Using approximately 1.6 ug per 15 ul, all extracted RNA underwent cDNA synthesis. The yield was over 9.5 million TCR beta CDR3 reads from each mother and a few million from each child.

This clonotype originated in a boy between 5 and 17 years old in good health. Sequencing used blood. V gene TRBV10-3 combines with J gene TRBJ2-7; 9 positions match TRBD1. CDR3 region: CAIKGGQGHEQYF. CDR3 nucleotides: TGTGCCATCAAGGGGGGACAGGGCCACGAGCAGTACTTC.